Each of the 26 T cell receptor beta chains below was sequenced from the same sample in a study of cytomegalovirus exposure and HLA in healthy donors. Use of 60 Vbeta and 13 Jbeta primers characterized the PCR. Repertoires were generated with immunoSEQ multiplex PCR, while TCRdb's copy carries only in-frame clones and drops some. The sample records about 150,000 clones, about 85% being singletons. The material sequenced was PBMCs. These receptors were collected from a man aged 25-40 years in good health and CMV-seropositive.

V is TRBV7-9 and J is TRBJ2-7; a weak D match, TRBD2 (6 bases). The germline V and J ends were trimmed by 1 base and 2 bases, with 12 bases remaining between them. The length of the CDR3 is 15 residues. Germline assignment: CDR1 SEHNR and CDR2 FQNEAQ (reference sequence). The CDR3 reads CASSLVGGVPYEQYF. CDR3 DNA sequence: TGTGCCAGCAGCTTAGTGGGGGGAGTGCCCTACGAGCAGTACTTC.

The V and J genes are TRBV4-3 and TRBJ1-1; D gene unclear. Germline V CDR1 and CDR2: LGHNA, YSLEER. This CDR3 contains 14 residues. The V end lost 5 bases, the J end lost 1 base, and 11 bases lay between the germline ends. CDR3 nucleotides: TGCGCCAGCAGCTCCCGGCGGGGGAACACTGAAGCTTTCTTT. Translating it yields CASSSRRGNTEAFF.

Note on this clone: One end of the junction is discordant with germline, which a read error may explain. This rearrangement joins TRBV7-9 to TRBJ2-7; 7 positions agree with TRBD1. CDR3 size: 16 residues. Germline assignment: CDR1 SEHNR and CDR2 FQNEAQ (reference sequence). In nucleotides, the CDR3 is TGTTCCAGCAGCTTAGGGGAAGAGACAGGGTTCTACGAGCAGTACTTC. The encoded protein is CSSSLGEETGFYEQYF.

V gene TRBV6-1 combines with J gene TRBJ2-5; 10 bases fit TRBD2. The better agreement between TRBJ2-7 and the DNA end casts doubt on the J call. In germline, CDR1 is MNHNS, CDR2 SASEGT. This CDR3 has 14 residues. The CDR3 bases are TGTGCCAGCAGTCGAGCGGGGGGGGTAGACGAGCAGTACTTC. This gives the protein CASSRAGGVDEQYF.

This chain connects TRBV19 to TRBJ2-3, with TRBD2 matching over 9 bases. Germline values: CDR1 LNHDA, CDR2 SQIVND (reference sequence). The CDR3 is 14 residues long. V lost 7 bases and J lost 6; bases outside the gene matches: 8. CDR3 region: CASMHAGGWDTQYF. CDR3 in DNA: TGTGCCAGTATGCACGCGGGAGGGTGGGATACGCAGTATTTT.

V and J are TRBV28 and TRBJ1-6; possibly TRBD1 for D (6 bases). The CDR3 covers 15 residues. Germline V gene data show CDR1 as MDHEN and CDR2 as SYDVKM. V was clipped by 5 bases and J by 6 bases, with 14 bases between them. The CDR3 sequence is CASSGHDRTNSPLHF. Here the CDR3 DNA reads TGTGCCAGCAGTGGGCATGACAGGACTAATTCACCCCTCCACTTT. Full variable domain (remainder filled in from reference TRBV28 and TRBJ1-6): DVKVTQSSRYLVKRTGEKVFLECVQDMDHENMFWYRQDPGLGLRLIYFSYDVKMKEKGDIPEGYSVSREKKERFSLILESASTNQTSMYLCASSGHDRTNSPLHFGNGTRLTVT.

This clone appeared a single time. V is TRBV6-5 and J is TRBJ2-3; 9 positions match TRBD1. In germline, CDR1 is MNHEY, CDR2 SVGAGI. V was pared by 2 bases and J by 8 bases, with 5 bases of the junction left unmatched. CDR3 length: 14 amino acids. The CDR3, as DNA: TGTGCCAGCAGTTACAAACAGGGGGCAGGTACGCAGTATTTT. It encodes CASSYKQGAGTQYF.

The chain recombines TRBV5-1 with TRBJ2-6, with TRBD1 identical over 8 bases. The CDR3 runs to 17 residues. J lost 0 bases, V lost 2 bases, and 4 bases had no gene match. Per the germline V gene, CDR1 is SGHRS and CDR2 is YFSETQ. The chain's CDR3 is CASSFGTGRSGANVLTF. The CDR3 region has the DNA TGCGCCAGCAGCTTTGGGACAGGACGCTCTGGGGCCAACGTCCTGACTTTC.

This sequence joins TRBV6-5 and TRBJ2-1, with 8 bases lining up with TRBD2. Trimming took 8 bases from V and 2 from J; bases not matched to a gene: 5. Per the germline V gene, CDR1 is MNHEY and CDR2 is SVGAGI. The CDR3 runs to 14 residues. CDR3 DNA sequence: TGTGCCAGCCGGGAGGGGGGAACCTACAATGAGCAGTTCTTC. Translating gives CASREGGTYNEQFF.

V gene TRBV5-4 combines with J gene TRBJ2-2; 10 bases align to TRBD2. This CDR3 has 15 residues. Germline assignment: CDR1 SGHNT and CDR2 YYREEE (reference sequence). The V and J ends lost 3 bases and 7 bases, in that order; junction bases with no gene match: 6. The CDR3 is CASSSLAGGGGELFF. CDR3 bases: TGTGCCAGCAGCTCCTTAGCGGGAGGTGGCGGGGAGCTGTTTTTT. Full variable domain (missing parts from reference TRBV5-4 and TRBJ2-2): ETGVTQSPTHLIKTRGQQVTLRCSSQSGHNTVSWYQQALGQGPQFIFQYYREEENGRGNFPPRFSGLQFPNYSSELNVNALELDDSALYLCASSSLAGGGGELFFGEGSRLTVL.

The chain carries TRBV18 and TRBJ1-1; tentative D call: TRBD1 (5 bases). Trimming stripped 5 bases from V and 1 base from J, with 17 bases between. CDR3 length: 16 amino acids. Germline V CDR1 and CDR2: KGHSH, LQKENI. The CDR3 sequence: CASSSTSRDENTEAFF. CDR3 coding DNA: TGTGCCAGCTCATCTACGTCCAGGGATGAGAACACTGAAGCTTTCTTT.

The chain has TRBV2 and TRBJ2-1; the match to TRBD2 covers 8 bases. Per the germline V gene, CDR1 is SNHLY and CDR2 is FYNNEI. The V and J ends lost 7 bases and 6 bases, in that order; junction bases with no gene match: 5. The CDR3 has 13 amino acids. Written as DNA, the CDR3 is TGTGCCAGCAAAGCGGGAGAGGGCAATGAGCAGTTCTTC. Translated: CASKAGEGNEQFF.

CDR3 nucleotides: TGCGCCAGCAGCTTGGCTAGCGGGAGGGCCAATGAGCAGTTCTTC. This sequence encodes CASSLASGRANEQFF. V gene TRBV5-1 combines with J gene TRBJ2-1; 12 bases are shared with TRBD2. CDR3 length equals 15 residues. Germline CDR1 is SGHRS and CDR2 is YFSETQ. V lost 0 bases to trimming and J lost 6 bases; unmatched junction nucleotides: 1.

This CDR3 reads CATSPSTGWGEQYV. CDR3 nucleotides: TGTGCCACCTCCCCCTCGACAGGGTGGGGCGAGCAGTACGTC. J is TRBJ2-7 and V is TRBV6-1; 7 bases match TRBD1. V dropped 10 bases and J dropped 6; count of bases not matched to a gene: 15. This CDR3 is 14 amino acids long. Per germline, CDR1 MNHNS and CDR2 SASEGT.

V gene TRBV4-1 combines with J gene TRBJ2-7; 10 positions match TRBD1. Unmatched junction bases numbered 8, after V lost 3 bases and J lost 3 bases. The CDR3 runs to 16 residues. Germline V gene sequence: CDR1 MGHRA, CDR2 YSYEKL. CDR3 DNA: TGCGCCAGCAGCCACAATCCGGGACAGGGGTTCTACGAGCAGTACTTC. It specifies CASSHNPGQGFYEQYF.

The CDR3: CASSIGQGEYNEQFF. DNA of the CDR3: TGTGCCAGCAGCATCGGACAGGGGGAGTACAATGAGCAGTTCTTC. J is TRBJ2-1 and V is TRBV7-8, with 10 bases matching TRBD1. Germline CDR1 SGHVS, CDR2 FQNEAQ. V was pared by 5 bases and J by 4 bases, with 5 bases of the junction left unmatched. The CDR3 runs to 15 residues. Using reference TRBV7-8 and TRBJ2-1 for the parts outside the CDR3, the full variable domain is GAGVSQSPRYKVAKRGQDVALRCDPISGHVSLFWYQQALGQGPEFLTYFQNEAQLDKSGLPSDRFFAERPEGSVSTLKIQRTQQEDSAVYLCASSIGQGEYNEQFFGPGTRLTVL.

The chain recombines TRBV18 with TRBJ2-3; TRBD2 is a possible D gene (7 bases). In germline, CDR1 is KGHSH, CDR2 LQKENI. The ends were cut back, 4 bases at V and 4 bases at J, with 18 bases in the middle. CDR3 length equals 16 residues. The CDR3 coding sequence is TGTGCCAGCTCACTTCGTGGGGGGGCAGGGCCAGATACGCAGTATTTT. This gives the protein CASSLRGGAGPDTQYF.

The chain is built from TRBV29-1 and TRBJ1-1; D gene unclear. V was cut by 5 bases and J by 0 bases, with 10 bases left in between. The CDR3 totals 13 residues. Germline-derived CDR1 and CDR2 are SQVTM and ANQGSEA. The chain's CDR3 is CSVRLGLNTEAFF. The CDR3 DNA reads as TGCAGCGTTCGACTAGGTTTGAACACTGAAGCTTTCTTT.

The chain employs TRBV18 and TRBJ1-1, with TRBD1 matching 7 bases. Germline V lookup: CDR1 KGHSH, CDR2 LQKENI. The junction had 6 bases not matched to a gene; V was cut back by 5 bases and J by 0 bases. The CDR3 loop spans 15 amino acids. The CDR3 sequence: CASSSPTGLNTEAFF. The DNA for the CDR3 is TGTGCCAGCTCATCCCCGACAGGGTTGAACACTGAAGCTTTCTTT.

This chain links TRBV2 with TRBJ2-3; D gene uncertain. The CDR3 contains 16 residues. Trimming removed 5 bases at V and 2 bases at J, with 17 bases between. Germline CDR1 is SNHLY and CDR2 is FYNNEI. CDR3 sequence reads: CASSSRTQSFTDTQYF. The DNA for the CDR3 is TGTGCCAGCAGTAGCAGAACACAGAGTTTCACAGATACGCAGTATTTT.

DNA for the CDR3: TGCGCCAGCAGTGAAGCCCAGGGACTTACAGATACGCAGTATTTT. Translated: CASSEAQGLTDTQYF. V usage is TRBV10-1 and J usage is TRBJ2-3; TRBD2 is a possible D gene (6 bases). CDR3 length equals 15 residues. Germline-derived CDR1 and CDR2 are WNHNN and SYGVQD (reference sequence). V was cut by 3 bases and J by 3 bases, with 13 bases left in between.

The chain is built from TRBV5-1 and TRBJ2-2; 9 bases are a match to TRBD2. CDR3 length: 18 residues. Germline V gene data show CDR1 as SGHRS and CDR2 as YFSETQ. Trimming at V came to 1 base and at J to 4 bases, leaving 11 bases not matched to a gene. CDR3 in amino acids: CASSLSNVSGSSTGELFF. For the CDR3, the DNA is TGCGCCAGCAGCTTGTCAAACGTTAGCGGGAGTAGCACCGGGGAGCTGTTTTTT.

This chain joins TRBV7-9 and TRBJ1-4, with 8 bases fitting TRBD1. This CDR3 comprises 14 residues. V lost 6 bases, J lost 11 bases, and 11 bases stayed unmatched. Germline values: CDR1 SEHNR, CDR2 FQNEAQ (reference sequence). This chain's CDR3 is CASSFTGGQGKLFF. The CDR3 DNA follows: TGTGCCAGCAGTTTTACAGGGGGGCAAGGGAAACTGTTTTTT.

V usage is TRBV19 and J usage is TRBJ2-1; 8 positions match TRBD2. After removal of 11 bases from V and 1 base from J, the junction contained 10 bases not matched to a gene. Germline-derived CDR1 and CDR2 are LNHDA and SQIVND (reference sequence). The CDR3 is made up of 15 amino acids. This CDR3 is CACDSGMGSYNEQFF. CDR3 nucleotides: TGTGCCTGCGATAGCGGGATGGGGTCCTACAATGAGCAGTTCTTC.

The chain uses TRBV7-3 and TRBJ2-1; 9 nucleotides line up with TRBD1. With 5 bases clipped from V and 2 bases from J, the junction kept 4 bases outside the gene matches. Germline CDR1 is SGHTA and CDR2 is FQGTGA. The CDR3 loop spans 15 amino acids. Written as DNA, the CDR3 is TGTGCCAGCAGCCTCCGACAGGGGGCCTACAATGAGCAGTTCTTC. Its translation: CASSLRQGAYNEQFF.

The rearrangement uses TRBV19 and TRBJ2-2; 13 bases align to TRBD2. This CDR3 has 17 residues. Germline V lookup: CDR1 LNHDA, CDR2 SQIVND (reference sequence). V lost 1 base, J lost 4 bases, and 3 bases stayed unmatched. The CDR3 bases are TGTGCCAGTAGTATAGGAGGACTAGCGGGAGCCACCGGGGAGCTGTTTTTT. Its protein is CASSIGGLAGATGELFF.